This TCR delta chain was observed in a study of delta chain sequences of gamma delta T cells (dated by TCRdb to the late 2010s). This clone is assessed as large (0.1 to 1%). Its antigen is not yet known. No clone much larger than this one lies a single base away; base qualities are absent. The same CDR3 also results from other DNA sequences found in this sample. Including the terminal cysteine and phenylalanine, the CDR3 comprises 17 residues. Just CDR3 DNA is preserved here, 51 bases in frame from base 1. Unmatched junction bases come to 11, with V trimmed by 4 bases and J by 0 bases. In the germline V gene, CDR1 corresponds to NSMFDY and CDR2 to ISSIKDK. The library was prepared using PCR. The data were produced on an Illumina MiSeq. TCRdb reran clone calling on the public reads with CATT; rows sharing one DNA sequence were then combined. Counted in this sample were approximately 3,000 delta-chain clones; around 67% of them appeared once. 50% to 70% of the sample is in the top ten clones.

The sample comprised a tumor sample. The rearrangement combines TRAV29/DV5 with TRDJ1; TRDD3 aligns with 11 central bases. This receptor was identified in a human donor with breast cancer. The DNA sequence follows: TGTGCAGCATCATTTCCGTGGGGGATACGGGACACCGATAAACTCATCTTT. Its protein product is CAASFPWGIRDTDKLIF.